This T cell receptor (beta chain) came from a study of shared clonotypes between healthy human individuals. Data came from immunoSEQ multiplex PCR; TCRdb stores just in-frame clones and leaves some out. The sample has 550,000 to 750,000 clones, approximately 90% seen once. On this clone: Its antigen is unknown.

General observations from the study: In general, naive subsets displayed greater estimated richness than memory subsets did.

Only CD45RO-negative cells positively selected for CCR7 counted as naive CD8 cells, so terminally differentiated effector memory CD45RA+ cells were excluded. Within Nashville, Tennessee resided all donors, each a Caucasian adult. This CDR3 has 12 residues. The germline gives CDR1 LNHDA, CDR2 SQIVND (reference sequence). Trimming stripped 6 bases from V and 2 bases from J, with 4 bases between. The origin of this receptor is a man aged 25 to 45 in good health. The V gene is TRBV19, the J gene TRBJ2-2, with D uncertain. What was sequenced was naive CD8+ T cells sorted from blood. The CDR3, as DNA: TGTGCCAGTAGAATTAACACCGGGGAGCTGTTTTTT. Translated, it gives CASRINTGELFF.